Presented here are 14 T cell receptor beta chains from one specimen sequenced in a study of spatial heterogeneity in lung cancer. Each CDR3 protein gets one entry after TCRdb re-called the 5' RACE reads with MiXCR. The table has 26,000 or so distinct CDR3 sequences, roughly 13% seen once; the top ten hold roughly 26%. The time point was: sample taken at primary tumor resection. Whole RNA obtained from tumor, nontumor lung or frozen PBMC underwent sequencing without sorting. The specimen comprised PBMCs, sampled at surgery. These TCRs come from a female donor with early-stage non-small cell lung cancer.

This clonotype was observed at least ten times. The chain uses TRBV1 and TRBJ2-2; TRBD2 is the table's D call, not checked against the DNA. TRBV1 is noted as a pseudogene. There are 15 residues in the CDR3. The CDR3 loop reads CTSSQDLRSTGELFF. CDR3 coding DNA: TGCACCAGCAGCCAAGATCTCCGCTCCACCGGGGAGCTGTTTTTT.

This clonotype was seen ten or more times. The chain carries TRBV3-1 and TRBJ2-3; D is uncertain. Germline CDR1 LGHDT, CDR2 YNNKEL (reference sequence). Trimming removed 0 bases from V and 14 bases from J, with 15 bases in between. This CDR3 contains 13 residues. CDR3 sequence reads: CASSQDWTPWPYF. The CDR3 DNA is TGTGCCAGCAGCCAAGATTGGACCCCCTGGCCGTATTTT.

This clonotype was seen many times. This sequence joins TRBV29-1 and TRBJ1-2; D not certain. Trimming shortened V by 4 bases and J by 0 bases, and 12 bases separated the two germline ends. From germline, CDR1 is SQVTM and CDR2 ANQGSEA. CDR3 length: 14 amino acids. CDR3: CSVVSGSSNYGYTF. The CDR3 nucleotides read TGCAGCGTTGTATCCGGCAGCTCTAACTATGGCTACACCTTC.

This clonotype was counted only a few times. The chain combines TRBV7-2 with TRBJ1-6; D remains unclear. The germline gives CDR1 SGHTA, CDR2 FQGNSA. This CDR3 is 14 amino acids long. Trimming stripped 6 bases from V and 15 bases from J, with 21 bases between. In DNA form, the CDR3 reads TGTGCCAGCAGTCACGACAACCGTGTATCCTTCCTCCACTTT. This gives the protein CASSHDNRVSFLHF. Complete variable domain (other parts from reference TRBV7-2 and TRBJ1-6): GAGVSQSPSNKVTEKGKDVELRCDPISGHTALYWYRQSLGQGLEFLIYFQGNSAPDKSGLPSDRFSAERTGGSVSTLTIQRTQQEDSAVYLCASSHDNRVSFLHFGNGTRLTVT.

This clonotype was detected a few times. The chain links TRBV7-2 to TRBJ2-7, with a tentative D call TRBD2 (5 bases). Trimming took off 4 bases at V and 5 bases at J, with 9 bases between the two ends. The length of the CDR3 is 12 residues. Germline CDR1 and CDR2: SGHTA and FQGNSA. CDR3 coding DNA: TGTGCCAGCAGCTGGGAGTGGAACGAGCAGTACTTC. This sequence encodes CASSWEWNEQYF.

At least ten counts were recorded for this clonotype. The rearrangement joins TRBV25-1 to TRBJ2-1; the D is unclear. Germline loops: CDR1 MGHDK, CDR2 SYGVNS. CDR3 size: 14 residues. The V and J ends lost 4 bases and 3 bases respectively, with 10 bases between them. The CDR3 protein is CASSGRVFYNEQFF. The CDR3 bases are TGTGCCAGCAGTGGTCGGGTTTTCTACAATGAGCAGTTCTTC. The variable domain in full, completed from reference TRBV25-1 and TRBJ2-1, reads EADIYQTPRYLVIGTGKKITLECSQTMGHDKMYWYQQDPGMELHLIHYSYGVNSTEKGDLSSESTVSRIRTEHFPLTLESARPSHTSQYLCASSGRVFYNEQFFGPGTRLTVL.

This clonotype was found a few times. The chain combines TRBV5-4 with TRBJ2-2; 8 bases align to TRBD1. The V gene's germline CDR1 is SGHNT and CDR2 YYREEE (reference sequence). Trimming cost V 1 base and J 4 bases; bases outside gene matches: 3. The length of the CDR3 is 15 residues. CDR3 in amino acids: CASSLSTGGTGELFF. The CDR3, as DNA: TGTGCCAGCAGCTTGTCTACAGGGGGCACCGGGGAGCTGTTTTTT.

This clonotype was seen at least ten times. The J gene is TRBJ1-2, the V gene TRBV29-1; D remains ambiguous. The CDR3 is made up of 13 amino acids. The ends were cut back, 2 bases at V and 2 bases at J, with 9 bases in the middle. Germline V lookup: CDR1 SQVTM, CDR2 ANQGSEA. CDR3 DNA: TGCAGCGTTGAAAGGGTACAGAACTATGGCTACACCTTC. The encoded protein is CSVERVQNYGYTF.

This clonotype has a count of ten or more. The J gene is TRBJ1-5, the V gene TRBV6-2 or TRBV6-3; unclear D gene. V dropped 7 bases and J dropped 1 base, with 14 bases sitting between them. Germline CDR1 MNHEY, CDR2 SVGEGT. This CDR3 is 15 amino acids long. This CDR3 reads CASMPRFESNQPQHF. Here the CDR3 DNA reads TGTGCCAGCATGCCGCGGTTTGAAAGCAATCAGCCCCAGCATTTT.

V usage is TRBV28 and J usage is TRBJ1-1; 7 nucleotides line up with TRBD1. The J segment lost 0 bases and the V segment lost 7 bases, leaving 11 bases of the junction unmatched. In germline, CDR1 is MDHEN, CDR2 SYDVKM. CDR3 length: 16 amino acids. The CDR3 is CASTPQGGAVNTEAFF. CDR3 in DNA: TGTGCCAGCACCCCTCAGGGGGGCGCCGTGAACACTGAAGCTTTCTTT.

Of note for this clonotype: A much larger clone is a single base away; this may be a read error. The gene calls are TRBV1 and TRBJ2-1; the D segment call TRBD2 is taken from the table without a DNA check. TRBV1 is a pseudogene segment. This CDR3 spans 15 amino acids. The CDR3 region is CTSSARGLNFNEQFF. Written as DNA, the CDR3 is TGCACCAGCAGCGCCCGCGGCTTAAACTTCAATGAGCAGTTCTTC.

This clonotype was counted many times. The chain is built from TRBV28 and TRBJ2-7; a weak D match, TRBD1 (7 bases). The germline V and J ends were trimmed by 2 bases and 6 bases, with 11 bases remaining between them. The V gene's germline CDR1 is MDHEN and CDR2 SYDVKM. CDR3 length: 13 residues. CDR3: CASSLARGVEQYV. The CDR3 DNA follows: TGTGCCAGCAGTTTAGCCAGGGGGGTCGAGCAGTACGTC.

This clonotype was observed a single time. CDR3 bases: TGTGCCAGCAGTCGGGACAGGGCATACGAGCAGTACGTC. It encodes CASSRDRAYEQYV. The chain has TRBV2 and TRBJ2-7; 9 nucleotides align to TRBD1. The CDR3 has 13 residues. Germline V gene sequence: CDR1 SNHLY, CDR2 FYNNEI. The J segment lost 4 bases and the V segment lost 5 bases, leaving 3 bases of the junction unmatched.

This clonotype was seen ten or more times. The chain recombines TRBV6-2 or TRBV6-3 with TRBJ2-3, with TRBD2 matching over 12 bases. The germline CDR1 and CDR2 sequences are MNHEY and SVGEGT. This CDR3 is built from 15 residues. The trim removed 6 bases at V and 2 bases at J, leaving 3 bases unmatched. This CDR3 is CASSRLAGATDTQYF. CDR3 DNA: TGTGCCAGCAGCAGACTAGCGGGGGCCACAGATACGCAGTATTTT.